The sequence of this T cell receptor beta chain was determined in a study of blood T cell repertoires in COVID-19. Germline V gene data show CDR1 as WSHSY and CDR2 as SAAADI. This CDR3 has 16 amino acids. V was cut by 5 bases and J by 3 bases, with 20 bases left in between. Assay: immunoSEQ multiplex PCR; the TCRdb copy retains only in-frame clones and omits some. Seen here are just under 350,000 clones, around 86% observed once, and the top ten hold just under 6.5%. The chain joins TRBV10-2 to TRBJ2-7; no clear D. The sample was peripheral blood. The TCR comes from a woman aged 50 to 60 with COVID-19, enrolled during active disease. The CDR3 DNA follows: TGCGCCAGCAGTCCACCCCTCCGGAGCATTGACTACGAGCAGTACTTC. This translates into CASSPPLRSIDYEQYF.